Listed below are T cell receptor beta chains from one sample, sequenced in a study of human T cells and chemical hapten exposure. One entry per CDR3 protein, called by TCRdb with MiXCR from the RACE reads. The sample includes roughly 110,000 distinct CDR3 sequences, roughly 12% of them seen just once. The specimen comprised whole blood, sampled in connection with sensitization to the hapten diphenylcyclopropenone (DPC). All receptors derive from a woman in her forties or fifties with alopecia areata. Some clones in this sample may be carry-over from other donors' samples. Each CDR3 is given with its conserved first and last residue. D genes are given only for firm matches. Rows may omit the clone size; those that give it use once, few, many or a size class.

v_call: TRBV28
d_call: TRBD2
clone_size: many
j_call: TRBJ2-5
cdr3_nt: TGTGCCAGCAGCTTACGGCGGGGGACTCAAGAGACCCAGTACTTC
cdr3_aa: CASSLRRGTQETQYF

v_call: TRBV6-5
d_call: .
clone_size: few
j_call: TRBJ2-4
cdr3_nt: TGTGCCAGCAGTTACCTAGAGGGGAGCAAAAACATTCAGTACTTC
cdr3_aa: CASSYLEGSKNIQYF

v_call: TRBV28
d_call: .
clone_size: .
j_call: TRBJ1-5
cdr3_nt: TGTGCCAGCGCCGCGGATCAGCCCCAGCATTTT
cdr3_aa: CASAADQPQHF

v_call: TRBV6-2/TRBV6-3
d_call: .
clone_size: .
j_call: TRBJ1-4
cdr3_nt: TGTGCCAGCAATACCGCGTTAAATGAAAAACTGTTTTTT
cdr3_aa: CASNTALNEKLFF

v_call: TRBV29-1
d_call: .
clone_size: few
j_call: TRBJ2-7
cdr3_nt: TGCAGCATTCAGACAGTCCCCTACGAGCAGTACTTC
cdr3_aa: CSIQTVPYEQYF

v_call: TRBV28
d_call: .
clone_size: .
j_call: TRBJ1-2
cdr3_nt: TGTGCCAGCACCCTGGGGGGTTTATATGGCTACACCTTC
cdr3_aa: CASTLGGLYGYTF

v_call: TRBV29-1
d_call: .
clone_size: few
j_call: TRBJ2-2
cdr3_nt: TGCAGCGTTGAGTACCCTAACACCGGGGAGCTGTTTTTT
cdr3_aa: CSVEYPNTGELFF

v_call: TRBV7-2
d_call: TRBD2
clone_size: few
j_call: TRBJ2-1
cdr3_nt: TGTGCCAGCAGCTTAGATCGGACTAGCGGTACCGGACGCAGCTCCTACAATGAGCAGTTCTTC
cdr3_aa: CASSLDRTSGTGRSSYNEQFF

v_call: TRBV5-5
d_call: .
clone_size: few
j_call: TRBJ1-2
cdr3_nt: TGTGCCAGCAGCTTGGCTGGGGGCTCCTATGGCTACACCTTC
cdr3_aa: CASSLAGGSYGYTF

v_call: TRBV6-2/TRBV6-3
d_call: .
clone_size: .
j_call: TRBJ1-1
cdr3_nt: TGTGCCAGCAGTTACCTGGCCCGACTGGGCACTGAAGCTTTCTTT
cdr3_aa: CASSYLARLGTEAFF

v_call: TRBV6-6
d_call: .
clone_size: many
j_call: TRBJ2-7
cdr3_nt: TGTGCCAGCAGCCCAACCCTTTACGAGCAGTACTTC
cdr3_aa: CASSPTLYEQYF

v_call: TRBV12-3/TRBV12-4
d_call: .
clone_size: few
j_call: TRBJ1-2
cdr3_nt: TGTGCCAGCAGTTCCGGCAGGCCCTATGGCTACACCTTC
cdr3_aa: CASSSGRPYGYTF

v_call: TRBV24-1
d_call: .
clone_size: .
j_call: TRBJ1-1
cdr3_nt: TGTGCCACCAGTGATTTAGGGGGCACTGAAGCTTTCTTT
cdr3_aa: CATSDLGGTEAFF

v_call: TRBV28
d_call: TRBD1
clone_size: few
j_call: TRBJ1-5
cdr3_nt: TGTGCCAGCAGCCCAACAGGGGGTCTTAGCAATCAGCCCCAGCATTTT
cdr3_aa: CASSPTGGLSNQPQHF

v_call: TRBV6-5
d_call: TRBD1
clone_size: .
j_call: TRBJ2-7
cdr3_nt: TGTGCCAGCACCGAACATAGGACAGGGAACTACGAGCAGTACTTC
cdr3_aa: CASTEHRTGNYEQYF

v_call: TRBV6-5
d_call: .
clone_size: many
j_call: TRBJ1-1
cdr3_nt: TGTGCCAGCAGAAACCGGACCCCCCCCCGAGCTGAAGCTTTCTTT
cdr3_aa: CASRNRTPPRAEAFF

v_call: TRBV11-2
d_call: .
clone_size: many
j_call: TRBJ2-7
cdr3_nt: TGTGCCAGCAGCTTCGCAGAGAGCTCCTACGAGCAGTACTTC
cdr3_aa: CASSFAESSYEQYF

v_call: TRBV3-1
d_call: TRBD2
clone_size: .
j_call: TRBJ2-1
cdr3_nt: TGTGCCAGCAGCCTTAGCGGGAGAAATGAGCAGTTCTTC
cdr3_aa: CASSLSGRNEQFF

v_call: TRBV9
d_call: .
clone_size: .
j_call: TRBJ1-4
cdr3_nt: TGTGCCAGCAGCGTAGGTCAGGGCAGAACTAATGAAAAACTGTTTTTT
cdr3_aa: CASSVGQGRTNEKLFF

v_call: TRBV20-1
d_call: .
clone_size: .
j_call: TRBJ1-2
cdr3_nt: TGCAGTGCAGCGGTTTTCACCTTC
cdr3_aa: CSAAVFTF

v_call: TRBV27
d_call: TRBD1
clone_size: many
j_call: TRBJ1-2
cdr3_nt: TGTGCCAGCAGTCCAGGGACAGGGGGGAACTATGGCTACACCTTC
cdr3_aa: CASSPGTGGNYGYTF

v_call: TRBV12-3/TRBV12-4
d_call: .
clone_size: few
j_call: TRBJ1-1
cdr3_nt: TGTGCCAGCAGTCCCCGTGGGAGCTTTGAAGCTTTCTTT
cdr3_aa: CASSPRGSFEAFF

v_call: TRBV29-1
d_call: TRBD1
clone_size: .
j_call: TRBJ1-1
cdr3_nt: TGCAGCGTTGAAGAAGGGACCGGGACAGGGTTTGTGAACACTGAAGCTTTCTTT
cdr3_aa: CSVEEGTGTGFVNTEAFF

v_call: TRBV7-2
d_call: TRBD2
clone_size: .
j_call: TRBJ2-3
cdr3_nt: TGTGCCAGCAGCTCCCGAGCGGGGCCCACAGATACGCAGTATTTT
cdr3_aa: CASSSRAGPTDTQYF

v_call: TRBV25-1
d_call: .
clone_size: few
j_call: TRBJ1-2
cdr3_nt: TGTGCCAGCAGTGGGGGGTCCGGTACTAACTATGGCTACACCTTC
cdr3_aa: CASSGGSGTNYGYTF

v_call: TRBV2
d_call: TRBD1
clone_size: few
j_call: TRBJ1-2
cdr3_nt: TGTGCCAGCAGTGAAGCTCCGCAGGGGGGGCGGAATGGCTACACCTTC
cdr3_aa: CASSEAPQGGRNGYTF

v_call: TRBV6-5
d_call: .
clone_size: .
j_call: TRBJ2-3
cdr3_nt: TGTGCCAGCAGTTACTCCCTTGGACAAAGCACAGATACGCAGTATTTT
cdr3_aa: CASSYSLGQSTDTQYF

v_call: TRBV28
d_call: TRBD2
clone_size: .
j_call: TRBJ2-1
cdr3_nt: TGTGCCAGCAGCTCCCCTTTAGCGGGAGGGCCGTTGAACGAGCAGTTCTTC
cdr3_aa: CASSSPLAGGPLNEQFF

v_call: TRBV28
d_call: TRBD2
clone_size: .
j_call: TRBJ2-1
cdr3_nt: TGTGCCAGCAGTCCCTCCAGGACTAGCGGGAGGGCCCAGCCTGAGCAGTTCTTC
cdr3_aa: CASSPSRTSGRAQPEQFF

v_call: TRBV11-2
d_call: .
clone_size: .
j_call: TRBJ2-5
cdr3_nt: TGTGCCAGCCTTTCAGGAGAGACCCAGTACTTC
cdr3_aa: CASLSGETQYF

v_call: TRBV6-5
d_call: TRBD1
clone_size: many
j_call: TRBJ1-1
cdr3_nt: TGTGCCAGCAGTGGGACAGGGACGAACACTGAAGCTTTCTTT
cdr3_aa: CASSGTGTNTEAFF

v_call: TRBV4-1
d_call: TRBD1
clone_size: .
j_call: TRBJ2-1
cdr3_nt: TGCGCCAGCAGCCAAGAGGGACAGGCCACCTACAATGAGCAGTTCTTC
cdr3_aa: CASSQEGQATYNEQFF

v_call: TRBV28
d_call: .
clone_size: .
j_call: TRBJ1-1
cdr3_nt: TGTGCCAGCACTACCCCGGCGAAAGCTTTCTTT
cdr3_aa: CASTTPAKAFF

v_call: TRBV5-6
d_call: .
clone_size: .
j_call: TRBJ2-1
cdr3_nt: TGTGCCAGCAGCCTAGGGGGAGAAAATGAGCAGTTCTTC
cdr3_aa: CASSLGGENEQFF

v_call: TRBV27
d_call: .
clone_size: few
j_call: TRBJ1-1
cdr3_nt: TGTGCCAGCAGTCCCTTGGACAGAATGAACACTGAAGCTTTCTTT
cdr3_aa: CASSPLDRMNTEAFF

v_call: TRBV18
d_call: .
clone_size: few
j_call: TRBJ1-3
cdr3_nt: TGTGCCAGCTCACCCGCCGGGGCTGGAAACACCATATATTTT
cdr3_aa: CASSPAGAGNTIYF

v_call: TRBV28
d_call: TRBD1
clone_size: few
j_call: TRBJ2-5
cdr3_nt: TGTGCCACCGGACAGGGGGAAGAGACCCAGTACTTC
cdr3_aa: CATGQGEETQYF

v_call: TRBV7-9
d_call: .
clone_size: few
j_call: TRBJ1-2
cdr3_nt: TGTGCCAGCACTCCCTTGGACCTGGGATATGGCTACACCTTC
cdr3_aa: CASTPLDLGYGYTF

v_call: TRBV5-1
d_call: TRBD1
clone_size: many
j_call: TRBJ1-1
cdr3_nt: TGCGCCAGCAGCTTGGGTCGACAGGGCAAAGCTTTCTTT
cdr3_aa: CASSLGRQGKAFF

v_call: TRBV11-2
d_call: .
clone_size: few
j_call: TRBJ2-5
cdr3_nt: TGTGCCAGCAGCCCAATGGCTTTTCAAGAGACCCAGTACTTC
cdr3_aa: CASSPMAFQETQYF

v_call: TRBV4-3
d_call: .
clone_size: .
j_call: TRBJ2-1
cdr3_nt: TGCGCCAGCAGCCAAGATAGATCGAGGGCTTGGGACAATGAGCAGTTCTTC
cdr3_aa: CASSQDRSRAWDNEQFF

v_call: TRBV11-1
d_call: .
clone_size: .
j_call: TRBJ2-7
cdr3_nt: TGTGCCAGCAGCCCCGGGACTTCCTACGAGCAGTACTTC
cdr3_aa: CASSPGTSYEQYF

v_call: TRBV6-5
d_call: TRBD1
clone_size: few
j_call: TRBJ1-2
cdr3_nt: TGTGCCAGCAGGTCGACAGGGAAAGTTGTTGGCTACACCTTC
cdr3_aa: CASRSTGKVVGYTF

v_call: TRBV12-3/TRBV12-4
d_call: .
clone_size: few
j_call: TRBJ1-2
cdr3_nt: TGTGCCAGCAGTTTACGGCCAGGTCCTCCCTATGGCTACACCTTC
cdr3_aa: CASSLRPGPPYGYTF

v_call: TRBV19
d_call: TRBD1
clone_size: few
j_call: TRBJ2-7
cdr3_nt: TGTGCCAGTAGTACGATGACAGGGAATAACTACGAGCAGTACTTC
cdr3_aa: CASSTMTGNNYEQYF

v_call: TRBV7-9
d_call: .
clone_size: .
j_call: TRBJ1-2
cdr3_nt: TGTGCCAGCAGCTTAGCGCAGAATGGCTACACCTTC
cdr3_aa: CASSLAQNGYTF

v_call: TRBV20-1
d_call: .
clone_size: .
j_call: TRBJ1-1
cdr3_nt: TGCAGTGCTAGAGTCCTGCCGAACACTGAAGCTTTCTTT
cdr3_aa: CSARVLPNTEAFF

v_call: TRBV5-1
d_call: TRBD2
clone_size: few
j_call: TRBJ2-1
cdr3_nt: TGCGCCAGCAGCTTATTGTCTAGCGGAAACAATGAGCAGTTCTTC
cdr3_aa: CASSLLSSGNNEQFF

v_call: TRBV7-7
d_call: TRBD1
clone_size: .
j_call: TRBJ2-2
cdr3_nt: TGTGCTAGCAGCTCGACAGGGGAAGGCGGGGAGCTGTTTTTT
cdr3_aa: CASSSTGEGGELFF

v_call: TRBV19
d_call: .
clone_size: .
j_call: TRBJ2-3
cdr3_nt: TGTGCCAGTAGTCCCTTACGACTGAGCGGAAGAACAGATACGCAGTATTTT
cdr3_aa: CASSPLRLSGRTDTQYF

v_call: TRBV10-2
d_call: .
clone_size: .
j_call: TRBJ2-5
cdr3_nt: TGCGCCAGCAGGTCGGCCGCTGGAGAGACCCAGTACTTC
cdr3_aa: CASRSAAGETQYF

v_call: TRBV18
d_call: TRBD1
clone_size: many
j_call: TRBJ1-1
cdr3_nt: TGTGCCAGCTCACCACCGGGGACAGGGAGTCGTGGCACTGAAGCTTTCTTT
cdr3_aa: CASSPPGTGSRGTEAFF

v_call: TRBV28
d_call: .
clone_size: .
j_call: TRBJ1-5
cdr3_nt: TGTGCCAGCAGGGATGGTTGGAATCAGCCCCAGCATTTT
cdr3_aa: CASRDGWNQPQHF

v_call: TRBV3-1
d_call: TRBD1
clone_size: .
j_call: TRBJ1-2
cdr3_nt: TGTGCCAGCAGCCATAACAGGGGTTCCTATGGCTACACCTTC
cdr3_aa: CASSHNRGSYGYTF

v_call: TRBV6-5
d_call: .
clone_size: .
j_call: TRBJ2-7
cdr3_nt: TGTGCCACCAAAGCGGTCAGCTACGAGCAGTACTTC
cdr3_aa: CATKAVSYEQYF

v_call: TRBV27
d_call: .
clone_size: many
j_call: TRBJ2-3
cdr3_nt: TGTGCCAGCAGTTTGCTGGCGGGGGCCGTAACAGATACGCAGTATTTT
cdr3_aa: CASSLLAGAVTDTQYF

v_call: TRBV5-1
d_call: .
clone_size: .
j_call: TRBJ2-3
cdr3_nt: TGCGCCAGCAGCTTGGGAAGAGTTCCAGATACGCAGTATTTT
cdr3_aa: CASSLGRVPDTQYF

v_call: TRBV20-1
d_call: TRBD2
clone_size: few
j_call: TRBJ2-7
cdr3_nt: TGCAGTGCTAGAGATTGGACTAGCGGGAGGTCCTACGAGCAGTACTTC
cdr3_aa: CSARDWTSGRSYEQYF